A single sample is the source of the 11 T cell receptor beta chains below, sequenced in a study of radiation and T cells in renal cell carcinoma. Time point denoted: blood 4 weeks post-SBRT, at nephrectomy. Sample treatment: 15 Gy SBRT to primary tumor, nephrectomy 4 weeks later. Generated by immunoSEQ multiplex PCR, the TCRdb table keeps only in-frame clones and is missing some. The data hold roughly 90,000 clones, with around four fifths observed a single time. The material sequenced was blood, taken from a patient whose treatment included radiotherapy and nephrectomy. The source of these receptors is a man between 50 and 59 years old with renal cell carcinoma.

The chain employs TRBV10-3 and TRBJ2-3; D not certain. The V end lost 2 bases, the J end lost 6 bases, and 6 bases lay between the germline ends. Germline V gene lookup returns CDR1 ENHRY and CDR2 SYGVKD. The CDR3 runs 12 residues. CDR3: CAISEMGDTQYF. CDR3 DNA: TGTGCCATCAGTGAGATGGGGGATACGCAGTATTTT.

This clone appeared a single time. The chain combines TRBV29-1 with TRBJ1-4; no definite D call. CDR3 length equals 11 residues. The V gene lost 0 bases and the J gene lost 8 bases, with 4 bases spanning the gap. The germline CDR1 and CDR2 sequences are SQVTM and ANQGSEA. CDR3 sequence (DNA): TGCAGCGTTGAAGATCGGGAAAAACTGTTTTTT. Amino acid sequence: CSVEDREKLFF.

The rearrangement joins TRBV6-1 to TRBJ1-2; D not certain. This CDR3 is built from 13 residues. Per the germline V gene, CDR1 is MNHNS and CDR2 is SASEGT. V was clipped by 2 bases and J by 8 bases, with 12 bases between them. CDR3 sequence: CASSETGQRGYTF. DNA of the CDR3: TGTGCCAGCAGTGAAACCGGCCAAAGGGGCTACACCTTC.

The genes are TRBV5-1 and TRBJ1-1; TRBD1 is a possible D gene (5 bases). The germline V gene encodes CDR1 SGHRS and CDR2 YFSETQ. V shed 5 bases and J shed 2 bases, with 19 bases lying between them. This CDR3 has 16 amino acids. The CDR3 DNA reads as TGCGCCAGCAGTCGCGTACCGGGACGAAGAAACACTGAAGCTTTCTTT. It translates to CASSRVPGRRNTEAFF.

The chain uses TRBV6-1 and TRBJ2-7; possibly TRBD2 for D (7 bases). The CDR3 sequence is 12 residues long. Deletions cut 8 bases from V and 3 bases from J, with 11 bases between. CDR1 and CDR2 from the germline V gene are MNHNS and SASEGT. As DNA, the CDR3 is TGTGCCAGCGGGAGGGGGAGCTACGAGCAGTACTTC. Translating gives CASGRGSYEQYF.

In this sample, this clone turned up a few times. V and J are TRBV5-4 and TRBJ2-5; TRBD2 matches 7 bases. V was clipped by 5 bases and J by 3 bases; unmatched bases: 10. The CDR3 covers 15 residues. Germline values: CDR1 SGHNT, CDR2 YYREEE (reference sequence). The CDR3 region is CASRSRWTREETQYF. CDR3 nucleotide sequence: TGTGCCAGCAGATCCCGCTGGACTAGGGAAGAGACCCAGTACTTC. The full variable domain, completed using reference TRBV5-4 and TRBJ2-5, is ETGVTQSPTHLIKTRGQQVTLRCSSQSGHNTVSWYQQALGQGPQFIFQYYREEENGRGNFPPRFSGLQFPNYSSELNVNALELDDSALYLCASRSRWTREETQYFGPGTRLLVL.

V gene TRBV10-2 combines with J gene TRBJ2-2; D is perhaps TRBD2 (6 bases). This CDR3 is 14 amino acids long. V lost 8 bases and J 1 base, leaving 11 bases between the germline ends. Germline lookup yields CDR1 WSHSY and CDR2 SAAADI. CDR3 DNA: TGCGCCAGCGGGGGACTTTTGAACACCGGGGAGCTGTTTTTT. Its translation: CASGGLLNTGELFF.

The sample holds a few counts of this clone. The chain is built from TRBV6-5 and TRBJ1-3; 7 bases map to TRBD1. Germline V gene data show CDR1 as MNHEY and CDR2 as SVGAGI. The CDR3 length is 12 residues. V lost 6 bases to trimming and J lost 5 bases; unmatched junction nucleotides: 1. CDR3 bases: TGTGCCAGCAGGACAGGGAGAAACACCATATATTTT. Its protein product is CASRTGRNTIYF.

The chain joins TRBV6-1 to TRBJ1-6, with D tentatively TRBD1 (6 bases). Germline CDR1 reads MNHNS; CDR2 reads SASEGT. Trimming left V 0 bases short and J 7 bases short, with 7 bases between. The CDR3 is 14 residues long. Here the CDR3 reads CASSEAQGNSPLHF. In nucleotides, the CDR3 is TGTGCCAGCAGTGAAGCCCAGGGGAATTCACCCCTCCACTTT.

The chain uses TRBV7-6 and TRBJ2-2; TRBD2 matches at 11 bases. The V gene end was trimmed by 5 bases and the J gene end by 3 bases; junction bases not matched to a gene: 2. This CDR3 region has 15 residues. The germline gives CDR1 SGHVS, CDR2 FNYEAQ. CDR3 coding DNA: TGTGCCAGCAGCGCTAGCGGGGGGCACACCGGGGAGCTGTTTTTT. Translating it yields CASSASGGHTGELFF.

This CDR3 is CASSEASVHEQFF. For the CDR3, the DNA is TGTGCCAGCAGTGAAGCAAGCGTCCATGAGCAGTTCTTC. The chain couples TRBV2 to TRBJ2-1; D call uncertain. This CDR3 is built from 13 residues. CDR1 and CDR2 (germline): SNHLY, FYNNEI. Trimming shortened V by 0 bases and J by 8 bases, and 8 bases separated the two germline ends. Full variable domain (remainder filled in from reference TRBV2 and TRBJ2-1): EPEVTQTPSHQVTQMGQEVILRCVPISNHLYFYWYRQILGQKVEFLVSFYNNEISEKSEIFDDQFSVERPDGSNFTLKIRSTKLEDSAMYFCASSEASVHEQFFGPGTRLTVL.